This TCR beta chain comes out of a study of CD8+CD57+ T cells in acquired aplastic anemia. This CDR3 contains 14 residues. Germline-derived CDR1 and CDR2 are MNHNS and SASEGT. With regard to this clonotype: A much bigger clone sits one base away, suggesting this may be a read error.

Researchers used genomic DNA as the template to profile TCR beta VDJ and CDR3. TCRdb re-derived calls from the reads in MiXCR, one entry per CDR3 protein. The data contain 100,000 to 150,000 distinct CDR3 sequences, almost 40% of them seen just once; the ten biggest clones take up about 3%. Sequencing was done on patients that had shown CD8+CD57+ cell expansion by flow cytometry. V and J are TRBV6-1 and TRBJ2-7; D possibly matches TRBD1 or TRBD2 (5 bases each). Sample: sorted CD4+, CD8+, or CD8+CD57+ T cells (not recorded which) from PBMCs. The TCR was taken from a human donor with aplastic anemia. CDR3 region: CASGESGTFYEQYF. CDR3 nucleotides: TGTGCCAGCGGTGAATCAGGGACCTTCTACGAGCAGTACTTC.